Here is one T cell receptor beta chain with its context. This sample is drawn from a study of blood T cell repertoires in COVID-19. Study at large: Acute and convalescent COVID-19 samples came from the United States, Italy and Spain. Nucleic acid was either cDNA or gDNA, and it came from T cells, B-cell-depleted T cells, or PBMCs.

The CDR3 has 17 residues. Per the germline V gene, CDR1 is MNHEY and CDR2 is SMNVEV (reference sequence). With 5 bases clipped from V and 4 bases from J, the junction kept 13 bases outside the gene matches. Original processing methods: Reference gene primer amplification yielded estimated nucleated cell counts. Method: immunoSEQ multiplex PCR; TCRdb's copy keeps in-frame clones and lacks some. That table gives V, J and clone size, and the DNA gave D and trimming. The sample lists about 76,000 clones, about 90% occurring once. Sequencing was performed on peripheral blood. The V and J genes are TRBV27 and TRBJ2-3, with TRBD2 identical over 9 bases. The TCR comes from a human donor in a cohort sampled during active COVID-19. The CDR3 protein is CASSPSSGTSFPDTQYF. CDR3 in DNA: TGTGCCAGCAGTCCCTCTTCCGGGACTAGCTTCCCAGATACGCAGTATTTT.